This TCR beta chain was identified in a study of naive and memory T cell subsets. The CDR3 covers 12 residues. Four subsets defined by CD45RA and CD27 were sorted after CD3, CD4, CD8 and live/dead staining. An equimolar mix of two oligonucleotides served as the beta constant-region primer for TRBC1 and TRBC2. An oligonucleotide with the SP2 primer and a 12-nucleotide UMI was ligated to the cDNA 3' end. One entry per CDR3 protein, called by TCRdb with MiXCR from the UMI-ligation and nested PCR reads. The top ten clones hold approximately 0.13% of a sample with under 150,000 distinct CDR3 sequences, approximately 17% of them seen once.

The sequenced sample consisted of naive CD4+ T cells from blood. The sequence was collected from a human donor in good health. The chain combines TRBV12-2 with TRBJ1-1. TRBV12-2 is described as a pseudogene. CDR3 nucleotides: TGTGCAAGTCGCCTAATGGGGACTGAAGCTTTCTTT. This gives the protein CASRLMGTEAFF.